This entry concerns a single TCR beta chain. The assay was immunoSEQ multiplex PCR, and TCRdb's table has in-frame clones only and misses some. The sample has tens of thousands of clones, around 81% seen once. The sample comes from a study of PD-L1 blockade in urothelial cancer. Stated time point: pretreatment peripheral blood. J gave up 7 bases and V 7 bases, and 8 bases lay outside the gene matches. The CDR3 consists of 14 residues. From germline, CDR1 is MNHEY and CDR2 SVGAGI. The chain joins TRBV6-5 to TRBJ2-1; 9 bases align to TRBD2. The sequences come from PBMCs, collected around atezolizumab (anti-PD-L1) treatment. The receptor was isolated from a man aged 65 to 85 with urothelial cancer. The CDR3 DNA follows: TGTGCCAGCATGGAGCGGGAGGTTAAAAATGAGCAGTTCTTC. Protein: CASMEREVKNEQFF.